This TCR beta chain was retrieved from a study of shared clonotypes between healthy human individuals. Study-wide results and caveats: The study found lower generation probabilities in non-shared clonotypes than in those shared by all four donors.

In the case of this clone: Its antigen is currently unknown.

The CDR3 has 14 residues. Between the trimmed V and J ends, which lost 1 base and 4 bases, there was a span of 11 bases. The germline V gene has CDR1 SQVTM and CDR2 ANQGSEA. The genomic DNA of each subset was split evenly across several immunoSEQ plates. Method: immunoSEQ multiplex PCR; TCRdb's copy keeps in-frame clones and lacks some. This sample has about 2.4 million clones, with over 85% found just once. V and J are TRBV29-1 and TRBJ2-1; the D is unclear. The specimen sequenced was naive CD4+ T cells from PBMCs. The subset: CD45RA+ positively selected. This sequence was found in a man aged 18 to 29 in good health. Some clones in this sample may be carry-over from other donors' samples. The CDR3 here is CSVEGHRLYNEQFF. As DNA, the CDR3 is TGCAGCGTTGAAGGGCACAGATTATACAATGAGCAGTTCTTC.